Shown below are 13 T cell receptor beta chains from a single sample sequenced in a study of CD8 T cells in ankylosing spondylitis. One entry per CDR3 protein results from TCRdb running MiXCR on the 5' RACE reads. The data hold a few hundred thousand distinct CDR3 sequences, with under 20% observed a single time. Sequenced: blood, either unsorted or a sorted T cell fraction (not recorded which). All receptors derive from a male donor with ankylosing spondylitis or in good health (not recorded which).

Only a few counts were recorded for this clonotype. The chain has TRBV10-3 and TRBJ2-1; TRBD1 matches 7 bases. V dropped 5 bases and J dropped 3; count of bases not matched to a gene: 7. Germline V gene lookup returns CDR1 ENHRY and CDR2 SYGVKD. The CDR3 is 15 amino acids. CDR3 DNA sequence: TGTGCCATCAGTTTCTACAGGGGAAACTACAATGAGCAGTTCTTC. Translation: CAISFYRGNYNEQFF.

This sequence joins TRBV11-2 and TRBJ2-2; 12 bases are shared with TRBD2. Germline V lookup: CDR1 SGHAT, CDR2 FQNNGV. The CDR3 contains 15 residues. Losses at the gene ends were 7 bases for V and 6 bases for J; bases not matched to a gene: 6. The CDR3 protein is CASNTGLAGPGELFF. CDR3 nucleotide sequence: TGTGCCAGCAACACGGGACTAGCGGGCCCCGGGGAGCTGTTTTTT.

The chain couples TRBV27 to TRBJ1-1; D might be TRBD1 (6 bases). There are 17 residues in the CDR3. The germline V and J ends were trimmed by 2 bases and 4 bases, with 20 bases remaining between them. Germline V gene lookup returns CDR1 MNHEY and CDR2 SMNVEV (reference sequence). The CDR3 loop reads CASSLAFLGGEGTEAFF. CDR3 nucleotides: TGTGCCAGCAGTTTAGCTTTTCTGGGGGGCGAGGGCACTGAAGCTTTCTTT.

This clonotype was seen only a few times. The chain has TRBV4-1 and TRBJ2-7; 10 bases are shared with TRBD2. J lost 7 bases, V lost 0 bases, and 18 bases had no gene match. This CDR3 region has 19 residues. The germline gives CDR1 MGHRA, CDR2 YSYEKL. The CDR3 here is CASSQDLYAWLAGVGEQYF. In nucleotides, the CDR3 is TGCGCCAGCAGCCAAGATCTTTACGCGTGGCTAGCGGGAGTGGGAGAGCAGTACTTC.

This clonotype was recorded at least ten times. The V and J genes are TRBV12-3 or TRBV12-4 and TRBJ1-1, with TRBD1 as a possible D gene (6 bases). V was clipped by 8 bases and J by 4 bases, with 17 bases between them. This CDR3 contains 14 residues. The CDR3: CASLAGGWGTEAFF. CDR3 nucleotides: TGTGCCAGCCTCGCGGGGGGCTGGGGCACTGAAGCTTTCTTT.

CDR3 DNA sequence: TGTGCCACCAGCAGCGACAGGGGACTAGGTGGAAACACCATATATTTT. This sequence encodes CATSSDRGLGGNTIYF. The chain couples TRBV15 to TRBJ1-3, with 8 bases aligning to TRBD1. CDR3 length equals 16 residues. V trimming: 3 bases; J trimming: 3 bases; junction bases outside the gene matches: 7. Germline V gene data show CDR1 as LNHNV and CDR2 as YYDKDF (reference sequence).

The V call is TRBV13, the J call TRBJ2-1, with D hard to call. The V end lost 3 bases, the J end lost 6 bases, and 9 bases lay between the germline ends. The CDR3 is made up of 13 amino acids. Per germline, CDR1 PRHDT and CDR2 FYEKMQ (reference sequence). CDR3 sequence reads: CASSLESANEQFF. In nucleotides, the CDR3 is TGTGCCAGCAGCTTGGAATCAGCCAATGAGCAGTTCTTC.

In this sample, this clonotype turned up a few times. This rearrangement joins TRBV29-1 to TRBJ2-1, with TRBD1 matching over 10 bases. V lost 6 bases to trimming and J lost 2 bases; unmatched junction nucleotides: 4. Germline CDR1 SQVTM, CDR2 ANQGSEA. CDR3 length: 14 residues. CDR3 in DNA: TGCAGCGTGACCGGGACAGGGGCCTACAATGAGCAGTTCTTC. Encoded protein: CSVTGTGAYNEQFF.

This clonotype was counted many times. The chain carries TRBV12-3 or TRBV12-4 and TRBJ1-1, with no clear D. V shed 6 bases and J shed 4 bases, with 12 bases lying between them. The CDR3 sequence is 13 residues long. CDR3 sequence reads: CASRTPEGTEAFF. Written as DNA, the CDR3 is TGTGCCAGCAGAACGCCGGAGGGCACTGAAGCTTTCTTT.

This chain links TRBV29-1 with TRBJ2-1; D gene ambiguous. Per the germline V gene, CDR1 is SQVTM and CDR2 is ANQGSEA. This CDR3 is 13 amino acids long. The V end was cut by 2 bases, the J end by 0 bases, with 5 bases between. CDR3 in DNA: TGCAGCGTTGAAACCAGCTCCTACAATGAGCAGTTCTTC. This sequence encodes CSVETSSYNEQFF.

The chain is built from TRBV9 and TRBJ1-1; possibly TRBD1 for D (5 bases). The CDR3 is 14 amino acids. Germline assignment: CDR1 SGDLS and CDR2 YYNGEE. The germline V and J ends were trimmed by 4 bases and 6 bases, with 16 bases remaining between them. The CDR3 DNA reads as TGTGCCAGCAGCAACAATGTCGGGGGAGCTGAAGCTTTCTTT. Amino acid sequence: CASSNNVGGAEAFF.

The chain couples TRBV9 to TRBJ2-1; 7 bases map to TRBD2. With 0 bases clipped from V and 1 base from J, the junction kept 4 bases outside the gene matches. Germline V gives CDR1 SGDLS, CDR2 YYNGEE. The CDR3 has 16 residues. CDR3 residues: CASSVEASGSYNEQFF. CDR3 DNA sequence: TGTGCCAGCAGCGTAGAGGCTAGCGGATCCTACAATGAGCAGTTCTTC.

This clonotype was observed a few times. J is TRBJ2-5 and V is TRBV29-1, with D perhaps TRBD1 or TRBD2 (5 bases each). Trimming left V 5 bases short and J 4 bases short, with 14 bases between. This CDR3 contains 13 residues. Per germline, CDR1 SQVTM and CDR2 ANQGSEA. CDR3 bases: TGCAGCGTTCTGGGGGAAGGGCGAGAGACCCAGTACTTC. Its translation is CSVLGEGRETQYF. The full variable domain, in which reference TRBV29-1 and TRBJ2-5 provide the parts outside the CDR3, is SAVISQKPSRDICQRGTSLTIQCQVDSQVTMMFWYRQQPGQSLTLIATANQGSEATYESGFVIDKFPISRPNLTFSTLTVSNMSPEDSSIYLCSVLGEGRETQYFGPGTRLLVL.